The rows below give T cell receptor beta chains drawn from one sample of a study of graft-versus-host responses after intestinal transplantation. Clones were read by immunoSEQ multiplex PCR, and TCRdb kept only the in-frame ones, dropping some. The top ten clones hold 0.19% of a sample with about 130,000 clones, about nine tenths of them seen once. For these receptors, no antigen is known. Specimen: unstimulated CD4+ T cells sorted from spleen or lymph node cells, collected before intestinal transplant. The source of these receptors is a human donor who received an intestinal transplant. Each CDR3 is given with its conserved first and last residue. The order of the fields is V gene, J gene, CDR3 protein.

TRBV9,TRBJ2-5,CASSAGSQETQYF
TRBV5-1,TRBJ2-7,CASSFSPTGGYEQYF
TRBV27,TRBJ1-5,CASRGSTANNQPQHF
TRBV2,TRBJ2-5,CASTQDTSGGQTQYF
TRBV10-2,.,CASSESRTGGNYEQYF
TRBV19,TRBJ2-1,CASKSAVRSSYNEQFF
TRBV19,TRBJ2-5,CASSPTGVQETQYF
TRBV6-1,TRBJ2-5,CASTLTEETQYF
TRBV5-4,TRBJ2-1,CASSPWGRPSNNEQFF
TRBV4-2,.,CASSQERTLPYEQYF
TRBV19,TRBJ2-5,CASRSLAGEETQYF
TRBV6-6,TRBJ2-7,CASRNLADLSYEQYF
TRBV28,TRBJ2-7,CASSLFPFGTGSTYEQYF
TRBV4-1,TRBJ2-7,CASSQEGDPPHEQYF
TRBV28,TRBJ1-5,CASSFIWAGNQPQHF
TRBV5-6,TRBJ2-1,CASSLFLGRAYNEQFF
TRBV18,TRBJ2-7,CASSPISAGTGTYYEQYF
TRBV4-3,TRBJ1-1,CASSQLASQNTEAFF
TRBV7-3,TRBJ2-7,CASSLNPQGEQYF
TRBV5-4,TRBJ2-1,CASSLDRGRYNEQFF
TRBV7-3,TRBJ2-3,CASSPGTSGADTQYF
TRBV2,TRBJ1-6,CASSERGFGIGNSPLHF
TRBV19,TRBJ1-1,CASTGEGAGTEAFF
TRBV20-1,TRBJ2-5,CSARKEVTQYF
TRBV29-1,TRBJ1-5,CSVGNLSTGTGGDQPQHF
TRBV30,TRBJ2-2,CAWSFLAGTSGELFF
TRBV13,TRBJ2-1,CASSSHGGLAGEQFF
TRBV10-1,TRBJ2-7,CASSALGLAGASEQYF